This T cell receptor beta chain was sequenced during a study of a mutant IDH1 vaccine in newly diagnosed glioma. For the study at large: Weeks 1, 3, 5, 7, 11, 15, 19 and 23 were when patients received their eight vaccinations. Males made up roughly 60% and females around 38% of treated patients, whose mean age was approximately 40 years. Either 4-6 weeks after radiotherapy alone or alongside temozolomide, vaccination was begun. Radiotherapy, temozolomide, or both had been given previously, and both were given to most.

Remarks on this clone: No antigen is known for it.

Specified time point: week 11, during vaccination. A 20-mer mutant IDH1 peptide at 300 ug was injected subcutaneously with topical imiquimod. Repertoires were generated with immunoSEQ multiplex PCR, while TCRdb's copy carries only in-frame clones and drops some. The table lists around 65,000 clones, approximately 80% of them singletons. This CDR3 contains 9 residues. Germline lookup yields CDR1 MNHEY and CDR2 SMNVEV (reference sequence). The source is a man aged 45-65 years with glioma. Sequences were derived from PBMCs, sampled from a glioma patient whose treatment included an IDH1 peptide vaccine. V and J are TRBV27 and TRBJ1-5; no definite D call. CDR3 sequence (DNA): TGTGTTCTAGGGCAGCCCCAGCATTTT. Translated: CVLGQPQHF.